This is a list of T cell receptor beta chains from one sample in a study of technical replicates of blood from several donors. Measured with immunoSEQ multiplex PCR; TCRdb has only the in-frame clones, and not every one. In the table there are about 61,000 clones, more than 95% of which are singletons. The sequencing input was T cells isolated from PBMCs. Receptors originate from a human donor in good health. Each CDR3 is given with its conserved first and last residue. A D gene is named only where the DNA matches it firmly. A row's size may be missing; if present it is once, few, many or a size class.

J,D,size,V,DNA,CDR3
TRBJ2-3,TRBD2,NA,TRBV6-4,TGTGCCAGCAGGAAGACTAGCGGGGGAGATACGCAGTATTTT,CASRKTSGGDTQYF
TRBJ1-1,NA,NA,TRBV7-4,TGTGCCAGCAGCGCCGCTCAGGGGTTGGACACTGAAGCTTTCTTT,CASSAAQGLDTEAFF
TRBJ1-4,NA,NA,TRBV7-6,TGTGCCAGCCGGCATCCGGGGGAGGATGAAAAACTGTTTTTT,CASRHPGEDEKLFF
TRBJ1-3,NA,NA,TRBV4-1,TGCGCCAGCAGCCAAGGACATGGGGGAAACACCATATATTTT,CASSQGHGGNTIYF
TRBJ2-7,TRBD2,NA,TRBV28,TGTGCCAGCAGTTCCCCCGGGGGGGTCTACACCTACGAGCAGTACTTC,CASSSPGGVYTYEQYF
TRBJ2-5,NA,NA,TRBV7-6,TGTGCCAGCAGCCCCAGACAGGGAGGCCGTTCAAGCACCCAGTACTTC,CASSPRQGGRSSTQYF
TRBJ1-1,TRBD1,once,TRBV5-1,TGCGCCAGCAGGCCCCAGGGGGCCGCCGCTGAAGCTTTCTTT,CASRPQGAAAEAFF
TRBJ2-5,NA,NA,TRBV29-1,TGCAGCGTCCTACCCCTAGCCGAGACCCAGTACTTC,CSVLPLAETQYF
TRBJ2-7,NA,NA,TRBV28,TGTGCCACCGAGGGGGGGTCCGTTGCCTACGAGCAGTACTTC,CATEGGSVAYEQYF
TRBJ1-2,NA,NA,TRBV14,TGTGCCAGCAGCCAAGGGGTCCAGGGGATCTATGGCTACACCTTC,CASSQGVQGIYGYTF
TRBJ1-6,TRBD1,NA,TRBV6-4,TGTGCCAGCAGTGAGACGGACAGGACATACACCCTCCACTTT,CASSETDRTYTLHF
TRBJ2-7,NA,once,TRBV6-5,TGTGCCAGCAGTTACTCGGTAGTATCCTACGAGCAGTACTTC,CASSYSVVSYEQYF
TRBJ2-3,TRBD2,NA,TRBV7-3,TGTGCCAGCAGCTTGGGACTAGCGGGGACAGATACGCAGTATTTT,CASSLGLAGTDTQYF
TRBJ2-2,NA,once,TRBV6-5,TGTGCCAGCACGCGGGACGCGTCGAACACCGGGGAGCTGTTTTTT,CASTRDASNTGELFF
TRBJ1-1,NA,NA,TRBV2,TGTGCCAGCAGGATTGGACACCATGTTCTTAACACTGAAGCTTTCTTT,CASRIGHHVLNTEAFF
TRBJ1-4,TRBD1,NA,TRBV7-9,TGTGCCAGCAGCCCTCGACAGGGGCTAGACGAAAAACTGTTTTTT,CASSPRQGLDEKLFF
TRBJ2-7,TRBD1,NA,TRBV6-6,TGTGCCAGCAGTTGGGACAGCGAAGCCTACGAGCAGTACTTC,CASSWDSEAYEQYF
TRBJ1-1,NA,once,TRBV10-1,TGCGCCAGCAGTTCGACTGCGGTCACTGAAGCTTTCTTT,CASSSTAVTEAFF
TRBJ1-2,NA,NA,TRBV9,TGTGCCAGCAGCGGCCATGGGACACCCGGCTACACCTTC,CASSGHGTPGYTF
TRBJ1-1,TRBD1,NA,TRBV11-2,TGTGCCAGCAGCTGGACAGGGGGCACTGAAGCTTTCTTT,CASSWTGGTEAFF
TRBJ2-1,TRBD2,NA,TRBV11-3,TGTGCCAGCAGCACTTCCGGACTAGCGGGGGGCCATAGGTACAATGAGCAGTTCTTC,CASSTSGLAGGHRYNEQFF
TRBJ2-2,TRBD2,NA,TRBV7-3,TGTGCCAGCAGCTTAACGGTGGCTAGCGGGGGGGCCGGGGAGCTGTTTTTT,CASSLTVASGGAGELFF
TRBJ1-6,NA,NA,TRBV4-1,TGCGCCAGCAGCCAACCCTACTCCGGTCCCCTCCACTTT,CASSQPYSGPLHF
TRBJ1-2,NA,NA,TRBV18,TGTGCCAGCTCCCCAGGGGCTCCTAACAGCTATGGCTACACCTTC,CASSPGAPNSYGYTF
TRBJ2-7,TRBD1,once,TRBV5-4,TGTGCCAGCAGCCCCGGGACAGGTACCTACGAGCAGTACTTC,CASSPGTGTYEQYF
TRBJ1-2,TRBD1,NA,TRBV11-3,TGTGCCAGCAGCCCCGGGACAGGGGAGCGGGCTGGCTACACCTTC,CASSPGTGERAGYTF
TRBJ1-2,TRBD1,NA,TRBV19,TGTGCCACGGGACAGGGTGACGGCTACACCTTC,CATGQGDGYTF
TRBJ1-5,NA,NA,TRBV2,TGTGCCAGCAGCGGACAAACTAATCAGCCCCAGCATTTT,CASSGQTNQPQHF
TRBJ2-2,NA,NA,TRBV11-2,TGTGCCAGCAGCCAATTGCGGGGAACCGGGGAGCTGTTTTTT,CASSQLRGTGELFF